Below, 19 T cell receptor beta chains from the same sample are listed, as sequenced in a study of blood T cell repertoires in COVID-19. Assay: immunoSEQ multiplex PCR; the TCRdb copy retains only in-frame clones and omits some. Seen here are 130,000 to 150,000 clones, 81% observed once, and the top ten hold 8.2%. The sequencing input was peripheral blood. The receptors originated from a human donor in a cohort sampled during active COVID-19.

In DNA form, the CDR3 reads TGCGCCAGCAGCGTTGCGGCAGGGACTGGGGCCAACGTCCTGACTTTC. It codes for CASSVAAGTGANVLTF. The chain links TRBV5-1 to TRBJ2-6; D possibly corresponds to TRBD1 (5 bases). The CDR3 loop spans 16 amino acids. Trimming stripped 4 bases from V and 2 bases from J, with 13 bases between. In germline, CDR1 is SGHRS, CDR2 YFSETQ.

The chain has TRBV12-3 or TRBV12-4 and TRBJ2-5; possible D gene TRBD1, 6 bases. Trimming pared 6 bases from V and 4 bases from J, leaving 12 bases between. The CDR3 loop spans 13 amino acids. The CDR3 DNA reads TGTGCCAGCAGCTCAGGGGATTTAGAGACCCAGTACTTC. The encoded protein is CASSSGDLETQYF.

The chain is built from TRBV15 and TRBJ1-4, with D maybe TRBD1 (5 bases). The CDR3 runs to 18 residues. V was cut by 2 bases and J by 0 bases, with 16 bases left in between. Germline V CDR1 and CDR2: LNHNV, YYDKDF (reference sequence). This CDR3 is CATSRKLGGVATNEKLFF. CDR3 nucleotides: TGTGCCACCAGCAGAAAGTTGGGGGGTGTTGCAACTAATGAAAAACTGTTTTTT.

This clone has just a few counts. In DNA, the CDR3 is TGTGCCAGCAGCTTAACGGGACAGGGCTTCAATGAGCAGTTCTTC. This encodes CASSLTGQGFNEQFF. The rearrangement links TRBV7-3 to TRBJ2-1, with 9 nucleotides matching TRBD1. Trimming removed 0 bases from V and 6 bases from J; junction bases left unmatched: 3. Germline V gene sequence: CDR1 SGHTA, CDR2 FQGTGA. The CDR3 consists of 15 residues.

This rearrangement joins TRBV6-7 to TRBJ1-1; 9 nucleotides agree with TRBD1. TRBV6-7 carries the ORF label, with uncertain function. This CDR3 is 15 amino acids long. The trim removed 2 bases at V and 1 base at J, leaving 2 bases unmatched. CDR3 sequence: CASSYAGQGNTEAFF. DNA of the CDR3: TGTGCCAGCAGTTACGCGGGACAGGGGAACACTGAAGCTTTCTTT.

The V gene is TRBV11-1, the J gene TRBJ2-5; TRBD2 aligns across 8 bases. CDR3 length: 16 amino acids. CDR1 is SGHAT and CDR2 is FQDESV in the germline V gene (reference sequence). Trimming cost V 6 bases and J 0 bases; bases outside gene matches: 9. In DNA form, the CDR3 reads TGTGCCAGCAGGTACCGAAGCGGGAGTTACCAAGAGACCCAGTACTTC. This translates into CASRYRSGSYQETQYF.

The CDR3 nucleotides are TGCGCCAGCAGCAAGGGACTAGCGGGAGGACGCGACGAGCAGTACTTC. Translating gives CASSKGLAGGRDEQYF. V is TRBV5-1 and J is TRBJ2-7; TRBD2 matches 15 bases. Germline CDR1 and CDR2: SGHRS and YFSETQ. The CDR3 sequence is 16 residues long. Unmatched junction bases numbered 7, after V lost 4 bases and J lost 5 bases.

The V and J genes are TRBV27 and TRBJ2-5, with D possibly TRBD2 on 7 matching bases. This CDR3 comprises 13 residues. V dropped 3 bases and J dropped 4 bases, with 9 bases sitting between them. Germline CDR1 MNHEY, CDR2 SMNVEV (reference sequence). The CDR3: CASSFGGRETQYF. DNA of the CDR3: TGTGCCAGCAGTTTCGGGGGGCGAGAGACCCAGTACTTC.

The chain links TRBV28 to TRBJ2-7; 7 nucleotides match TRBD2. The V and J ends lost 5 bases and 7 bases, in that order; junction bases with no gene match: 17. The CDR3 contains 16 residues. CDR1 is MDHEN, CDR2 SYDVKM, per germline. CDR3 coding DNA: TGTGCCAGCAGTACCCCCGCCGTGGGAGGGATGGTGGAGCAGTACTTC. It is translated as CASSTPAVGGMVEQYF. The full variable domain, in which reference TRBV28 and TRBJ2-7 provide the parts outside the CDR3, is DVKVTQSSRYLVKRTGEKVFLECVQDMDHENMFWYRQDPGLGLRLIYFSYDVKMKEKGDIPEGYSVSREKKERFSLILESASTNQTSMYLCASSTPAVGGMVEQYFGPGTRLTVT.

V usage is TRBV5-8 and J usage is TRBJ2-7, with D tentatively TRBD1 (6 bases). The CDR3 totals 13 residues. With 0 bases removed from V and 5 bases from J, the gap between germline ends came to 9 bases. Germline V lookup: CDR1 SGHTS, CDR2 YDEGEE. CDR3 bases: TGTGCCAGCAGCTTGGTGGGGGCCAACGAGCAGTACTTC. Translated: CASSLVGANEQYF.

The J gene is TRBJ1-1, the V gene TRBV13; no clear D gene. This CDR3 spans 15 amino acids. Between the trimmed V and J ends, which lost 0 bases and 1 base, there was a span of 9 bases. The germline gives CDR1 PRHDT, CDR2 FYEKMQ (reference sequence). The CDR3 region has the DNA TGTGCCAGCAGCTTAGGCGTCTTTAGGAACACTGAAGCTTTCTTT. Its protein is CASSLGVFRNTEAFF.

V and J are TRBV5-6 and TRBJ1-6; TRBD1 is a possible D gene (6 bases). This CDR3 contains 15 residues. Between the trimmed V and J ends, which lost 0 bases and 4 bases, there was a span of 8 bases. The V gene's germline CDR1 is SGHDT and CDR2 YYEEEE. The CDR3 DNA reads as TGTGCCAGCAGCTTGGCGCAGGGGTATAATTCACCCCTCCACTTT. Encoded protein: CASSLAQGYNSPLHF.

This chain joins TRBV28 and TRBJ1-6, with 7 bases fitting TRBD1. V gave up 5 bases and J gave up 5 bases; unmatched junction bases: 9. Germline V gene sequence: CDR1 MDHEN, CDR2 SYDVKM. The CDR3 consists of 16 residues. CDR3 region: CASSLLGTAHNSPLHF. CDR3 nucleotide sequence: TGTGCCAGCAGTCTTCTCGGGACAGCTCATAATTCACCCCTCCACTTT. The full variable domain, completed using reference TRBV28 and TRBJ1-6, is DVKVTQSSRYLVKRTGEKVFLECVQDMDHENMFWYRQDPGLGLRLIYFSYDVKMKEKGDIPEGYSVSREKKERFSLILESASTNQTSMYLCASSLLGTAHNSPLHFGNGTRLTVT.

The CDR3 sequence is CASSLGDSTYEQYF. The CDR3 nucleotides read TGTGCCAGCAGCTTAGGGGACTCCACCTACGAGCAGTACTTC. The V gene is TRBV13, the J gene TRBJ2-7; D is perhaps TRBD2 (5 bases). Trimming took 0 bases from V and 2 from J, leaving 8 bases between them. The CDR3 spans 14 residues. Germline values: CDR1 PRHDT, CDR2 FYEKMQ (reference sequence).

On this clone itself: This sample also contains other DNA sequences that code for the same CDR3. The chain employs TRBV28 and TRBJ2-3, with D perhaps matching TRBD2 (6 bases). Germline V gene lookup returns CDR1 MDHEN and CDR2 SYDVKM. V gave up 4 bases and J gave up 2 bases, with 13 bases separating them. The CDR3 is 15 residues long. CDR3 region: CASSSTGEYTDTQYF. The CDR3 nucleotides read TGTGCCAGCAGTTCGACGGGAGAATACACAGATACGCAGTATTTT.

J is TRBJ2-6 and V is TRBV14; a weak D match, TRBD2 (6 bases). Germline-derived CDR1 and CDR2 are SGHDN and FVKESK. Between the trimmed V and J ends, which lost 1 base and 0 bases, there was a span of 16 bases. There are 19 residues in the CDR3. The CDR3 spells CASSQGRAGRYSGANVLTF. DNA for the CDR3: TGTGCCAGCAGCCAAGGTCGTGCAGGGAGGTACTCTGGGGCCAACGTCCTGACTTTC. The whole variable domain, filled in from reference TRBV14 and TRBJ2-6, reads EAGVTQFPSHSVIEKGQTVTLRCDPISGHDNLYWYRRVMGKEIKFLLHFVKESKQDESGMPNNRFLAERTGGTYSTLKVQPAELEDSGVYFCASSQGRAGRYSGANVLTFGAGSRLTVL.

The rearrangement joins TRBV6-5 to TRBJ2-7; TRBD2 agrees at 8 bases. The CDR3 has 15 amino acids. Germline CDR1 reads MNHEY; CDR2 reads SVGAGI. J was trimmed by 2 bases and V by 6 bases; bases with no gene match: 9. As DNA, the CDR3 is TGTGCCAGCAGGACGGGGAGTAGCGGGACCTACGAGCAGTACTTC. As protein: CASRTGSSGTYEQYF.

The chain recombines TRBV9 with TRBJ2-2, with 9 bases lining up with TRBD1. The CDR3 is 16 residues long. The J segment lost 2 bases and the V segment lost 3 bases, leaving 5 bases of the junction unmatched. Germline values: CDR1 SGDLS, CDR2 YYNGEE. The CDR3 is CASSEAGQGNTGELFF. The CDR3 bases are TGTGCCAGCAGCGAAGCGGGACAGGGTAACACCGGGGAGCTGTTTTTT. Full variable domain (rest looked up from reference TRBV9 and TRBJ2-2): DSGVTQTPKHLITATGQRVTLRCSPRSGDLSVYWYQQSLDQGLQFLIQYYNGEERAKGNILERFSAQQFPDLHSELNLSSLELGDSALYFCASSEAGQGNTGELFFGEGSRLTVL.

J is TRBJ1-4 and V is TRBV6-2 or TRBV6-3, with 7 bases aligning to TRBD1. CDR3 length: 16 amino acids. Trimming took 2 bases from V and 6 from J; bases not matched to a gene: 9. Germline CDR1 MNHEY, CDR2 SVGEGT. The CDR3 loop reads CASSYARTGGDEKLFF. The CDR3 DNA is TGTGCCAGCAGTTACGCGAGGACAGGTGGAGATGAAAAACTGTTTTTT.